This entry describes one TCR beta chain. What antigen it recognizes has not been identified. No quality values exist for individual bases; no much larger clone is one base distant. V drops 6 bases and J drops 3 bases, leaving 23 bases in between. CDR1 and CDR2 are read off the germline V gene as SNHLY and FYNNEI. From cysteine to phenylalanine, the CDR3 is 17 amino acids long. Only the CDR3 portion is preserved as DNA: 51 bases, with reading frame beginning at the first base. TCRbeta CDR3 regions were amplified from genomic DNA by means of the immunoSEQ Assay, a bias-controlled multiplex PCR. The authors' pipeline ran thus. Within the assay, amplification of reference gene primers was used to estimate how many nucleated cells each sample contained. To quantify the absolute abundance of each unique TCRbeta CDR3 rearrangement, sequence reads were collapsed and filtered. For each sample, productive Simpson clonality was calculated as the square root of Simpson's diversity index across productive rearrangements. The source is immuneACCESS, and TCRdb retained only in-frame sequences with V and J called. Part of the clones is not carried over; for the studies checked, unresolved V genes explain less than half of this, and the remainder is unexplained. V and J calls and clone size are as listed in that table; D and trimming were resolved from the DNA. The sample table shows 200,000 to 250,000 clones, and around four fifths are seen once. Roughly 21% of the sample belongs to the ten largest clones.

These data are taken from a study of blood T cell repertoires in COVID-19 (TCRdb year 2020). Regarding the study in general: Collaborator samples came from the United States, Italy and Spain and covered acute and convalescent phases of COVID-19. The material from the prospective study consisted of cDNA or gDNA derived from T cells, B-cell-depleted T cells, or PBMCs. Subjects who had been exposed to COVID-19, were actively infected with it, or had recovered from it provided the deeply sampled blood TCRbeta repertoires that made up the dataset. The repertoires were released in a freely available public database intended as a resource for research on the immune response to SARS-CoV-2. The samples were drawn from the first 160 participants of the ongoing ImmuneRACE study and from some 1,300 subjects provided by 6 global collaborators. The sample metadata nearly always contained a de-identified subject ID, COVID-19 status, age in years and sex. Where available, HLA class I and class II types were obtained from metadata supplied by the sample provider rather than from assay-based typing.

Collaborating institutions collected whole blood in K2EDTA tubes following their own protocols. For TCRbeta analysis, collaborator samples were shipped as frozen whole blood, as isolated PBMCs, or as DNA extracted from either sample type. What the authors observed across the whole study: Clinical and demographic metadata were provided uncurated, with the amount varying by source and participant.

The TCR sequence derives from a man aged 25 to 45 with active or convalescent COVID-19. The rearranged segments are TRBV2 and TRBJ2-5; possibly the D gene is TRBD2, per 6 matching bases. The sequencing input was peripheral blood. The CDR3 amino acid sequence is: CASRDRERAIRKETQYF. The nucleotide sequence reads TGTGCCAGCAGAGATCGGGAGAGGGCTATCCGTAAAGAGACCCAGTACTTC. The CDR3, completed at both ends by the reference TRBV2 and TRBJ2-5 genes, gives the full variable domain EPEVTQTPSHQVTQMGQEVILRCVPISNHLYFYWYRQILGQKVEFLVSFYNNEISEKSEIFDDQFSVERPDGSNFTLKIRSTKLEDSAMYFCASRDRERAIRKETQYFGPGTRLLVL.